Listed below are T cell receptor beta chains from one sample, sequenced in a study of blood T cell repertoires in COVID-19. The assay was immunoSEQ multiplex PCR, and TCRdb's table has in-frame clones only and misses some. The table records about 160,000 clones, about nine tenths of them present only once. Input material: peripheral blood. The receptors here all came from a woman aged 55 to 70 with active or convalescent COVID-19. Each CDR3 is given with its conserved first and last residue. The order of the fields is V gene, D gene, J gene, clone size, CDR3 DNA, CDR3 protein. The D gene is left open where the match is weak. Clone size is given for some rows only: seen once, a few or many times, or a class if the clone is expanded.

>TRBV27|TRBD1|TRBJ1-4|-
TGTGCCAGCAGTTCCCCGAGGACAGGGGAAGAAAAACTGTTTTTT
CASSSPRTGEEKLFF
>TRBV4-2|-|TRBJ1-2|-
TGTGCCAGCAGCCAAGAACAGTATGGCTACACCTTC
CASSQEQYGYTF
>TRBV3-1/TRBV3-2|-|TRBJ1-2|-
TGTGCCAGCAGCCAACGGGGGGGCTATGGCTACACCTTC
CASSQRGGYGYTF
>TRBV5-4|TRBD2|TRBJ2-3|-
TGTGCCAGCAGCTCTCCTAGCGGGGGTAACAGTAATACGCAGTATTTT
CASSSPSGGNSNTQYF
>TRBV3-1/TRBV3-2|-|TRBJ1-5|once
TGTGCCAGCAGTGGGGGGACCGGCAATCAGCCCCAGCATTTT
CASSGGTGNQPQHF
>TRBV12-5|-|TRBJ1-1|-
TGTGCTAGTGGCTCTGGAGGGCTGGTGGACACTGAAGCTTTCTTT
CASGSGGLVDTEAFF
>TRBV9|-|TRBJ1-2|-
TGTGCCAGCAGCGTAGGAAGCGGAGCTAACTATGGCTACACCTTC
CASSVGSGANYGYTF
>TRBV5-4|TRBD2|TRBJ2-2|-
TGTGCCAGCAGCACTAGCGGGGGTAACACCGGGGAGCTGTTTTTT
CASSTSGGNTGELFF
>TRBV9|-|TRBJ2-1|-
TGTGCCAGCAGCGTAGCTGGGCTCCAGGGGGGTGAGCAGTTCTTC
CASSVAGLQGGEQFF
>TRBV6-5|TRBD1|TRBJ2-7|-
TGTGCCAGCAGCCGGACAGGGTCGGAGCAGTACTTC
CASSRTGSEQYF
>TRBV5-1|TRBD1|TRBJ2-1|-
TGCGCCAGCAGCTTGACGGGACAGGGGGTATATGAGCAGTTCTTC
CASSLTGQGVYEQFF
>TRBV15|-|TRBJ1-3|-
TGTGCCACCAGAAGGCAGGGTGGTGGAAACACCATATATTTT
CATRRQGGGNTIYF
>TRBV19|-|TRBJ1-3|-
TGTGCCAGTAGGGCAAGTTCTGGAAACACCATATATTTT
CASRASSGNTIYF
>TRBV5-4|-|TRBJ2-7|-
TGTGCCAGCAGCCGAACAGAGTTCGAGCAGTACTTC
CASSRTEFEQYF
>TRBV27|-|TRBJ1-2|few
TGTGCCAGCAGTTTATCACAGTACTATGGCTACACCTTC
CASSLSQYYGYTF
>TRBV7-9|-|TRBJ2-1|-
TGTGCCAGCAGTCACACAGGGACCTACAATGAGCAGTTCTTC
CASSHTGTYNEQFF
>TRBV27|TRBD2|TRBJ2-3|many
TGTGCCAGCAGTCCGACGACTAGCGGGGTTAGCACAGATACGCAGTATTTT
CASSPTTSGVSTDTQYF
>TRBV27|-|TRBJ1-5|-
TGTGCCAGCAGACCCACAGGCTTCGGGAGCAATCAGCCCCAGCATTTT
CASRPTGFGSNQPQHF
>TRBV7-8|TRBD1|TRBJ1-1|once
TGTGCCAGCAGCTTAACGACAGGGGTACCGAACACTGAAGCTTTCTTT
CASSLTTGVPNTEAFF
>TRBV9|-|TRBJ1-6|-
TGTGCCAGCAGCGTAGGTTTCCAGGGCAATTCACCCCTCCACTTT
CASSVGFQGNSPLHF
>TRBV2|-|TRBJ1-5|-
TGTGCCAGCAGTGAAGTATGGGGCGGTCAGCCCCAGCATTTT
CASSEVWGGQPQHF
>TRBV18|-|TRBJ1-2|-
TGTGCCAGCTCACCCCGGCGGGAAGATGGCTACACCTTC
CASSPRREDGYTF
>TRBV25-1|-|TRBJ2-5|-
TGTGCCAGCAGTGTTCCCGGCGGGGTGGAGACCCAGTACTTC
CASSVPGGVETQYF
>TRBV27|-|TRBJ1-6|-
TGTGCCAGCACTGGCAGGGTCTCCTATAATTCACCCCTCCACTTT
CASTGRVSYNSPLHF
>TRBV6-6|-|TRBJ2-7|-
TGTGCCAGCAGTTACTCAAGCGAGGTCCGGGAGCAGTACTTC
CASSYSSEVREQYF
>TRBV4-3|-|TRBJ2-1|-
TGCGCCAGCAGCGGGGCGGCAGCCGGGCGTGAGCAGTTCTTC
CASSGAAAGREQFF
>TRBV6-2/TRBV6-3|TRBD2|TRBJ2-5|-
TGTGCCAGCAGCCCTAGCGGGGGGAGCCGGGAGACCCAGTACTTC
CASSPSGGSRETQYF
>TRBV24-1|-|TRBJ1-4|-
TGTGCCACCAGTTTTACAGGAGAAACTAATGAAAAACTGTTTTTT
CATSFTGETNEKLFF
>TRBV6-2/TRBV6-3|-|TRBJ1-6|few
TGTGCCAGCAGTTACTCGAGAAGCGGGGGCTCACCCCTCCACTTT
CASSYSRSGGSPLHF
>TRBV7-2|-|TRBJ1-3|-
TGTGCCAGCAGCTCCTACTCTGGAAACACCATATATTTT
CASSSYSGNTIYF
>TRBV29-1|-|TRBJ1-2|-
TGCAGCGTTGAGGAGACGCTTAACTATGGCTACACCTTC
CSVEETLNYGYTF